One and the same sample provided the 24 T cell receptor beta chains below, sequenced in a study of OX40 agonist ivuxolimab in advanced cancers. Only in-frame clones appear in the TCRdb table, and some are missing; sequencing was by immunoSEQ multiplex PCR. The table lists 40,000 to 45,000 clones, around 86% of them singletons, with over 0.35% in the top ten. The sequencing here drew on CD4+ or CD8+ T cells sorted from blood, taken in a trial of the OX40 agonist ivuxolimab. The source is an adult with an advanced solid tumor such as melanoma, head and neck, liver or kidney cancer.

The chain links TRBV7-9 to TRBJ2-6; no definite D call. V was clipped by 3 bases and J by 1 base, with 19 bases between them. The germline V gene has CDR1 SEHNR and CDR2 FQNEAQ (reference sequence). The CDR3 totals 19 residues. CDR3 DNA sequence: TGTGCCAGCAGCTTCACCATACCGGGCCTGTGGTCTGGGGCCAACGTCCTGACTTTC. It is translated as CASSFTIPGLWSGANVLTF.

The genes are TRBV30 and TRBJ2-3; D unresolved. Per the germline V gene, CDR1 is GTSNPN and CDR2 is SVGIG (reference sequence). Trimming took 1 base from V and 0 from J, leaving 2 bases between them. This CDR3 spans 12 amino acids. DNA of the CDR3: TGTGCCTGGAGTGCAAGCACAGATACGCAGTATTTT. Its protein product is CAWSASTDTQYF. Looking up the rest from reference TRBV30 and TRBJ2-3 gives the full variable domain: SQTIHQWPATLVQPVGSPLSLECTVEGTSNPNLYWYRQAAGRGLQLLFYSVGIGQISSEVPQNLSASRPQDRQFILSSKKLLLSDSGFYLCAWSASTDTQYFGPGTRLTVL.

This clone appeared a single time. This chain uses TRBV6-5 with TRBJ2-7; TRBD1 agrees at 7 bases. V lost 6 bases and J lost 4; bases outside the gene matches: 3. CDR1 is MNHEY, CDR2 SVGAGI, per germline. The CDR3 loop spans 12 amino acids. The CDR3: CASSGTAYEQYF. Written as DNA, the CDR3 is TGTGCCAGCAGCGGGACAGCATACGAGCAGTACTTC.

This chain connects TRBV7-2 to TRBJ2-6; tentative D call: TRBD1 (5 bases). The CDR3 has 16 residues. Trimming removed 2 bases at V and 0 bases at J, with 8 bases between. The V gene's germline CDR1 is SGHTA and CDR2 FQGNSA. The CDR3 nucleotides read TGTGCCAGCAGCTTATCCAGGGACTCTGGGGCCAACGTCCTGACTTTC. Protein sequence: CASSLSRDSGANVLTF.

This chain connects TRBV6-5 to TRBJ2-5, with 8 bases identical to TRBD1. CDR1 is MNHEY, CDR2 SVGAGI, per germline. The J segment lost 4 bases and the V segment lost 6 bases, leaving 10 bases of the junction unmatched. This CDR3 region has 15 residues. In DNA, the CDR3 is TGTGCCAGCAGCCCGCAGGGGGCGTGGAGAGAGACCCAGTACTTC. Its translation: CASSPQGAWRETQYF.

The rearrangement links TRBV5-1 to TRBJ2-3; no firm D call. V shed 6 bases and J shed 3 bases, with 11 bases lying between them. This CDR3 comprises 13 residues. CDR1 is SGHRS, CDR2 YFSETQ, per germline. CDR3 in amino acids: CASTIPGTDTQYF. The CDR3 DNA reads TGCGCCAGCACCATACCTGGGACAGATACGCAGTATTTT.

V is TRBV28 and J is TRBJ2-2; D is possibly TRBD2 (7 bases). There are 15 residues in the CDR3. Germline V lookup: CDR1 MDHEN, CDR2 SYDVKM. With 8 bases removed from V and 5 bases from J, the gap between germline ends came to 18 bases. The CDR3 loop reads CASLARGAGTGELFF. CDR3 in DNA: TGTGCCAGCTTGGCTCGGGGGGCCGGGACCGGGGAGCTGTTTTTT.

The chain is built from TRBV6-5 and TRBJ1-5, with D possibly being TRBD1 (6 bases). Looked up from germline, CDR1 is MNHEY and CDR2 is SVGAGI. V was pared by 6 bases and J by 7 bases, with 10 bases between. CDR3 length: 12 amino acids. CDR3 DNA: TGTGCCAGCAGAACAGGGAAACAGCCCCAGCATTTT. This gives the protein CASRTGKQPQHF.

The chain carries TRBV27 and TRBJ2-7; D may be TRBD1 (5 bases). The CDR3 is 12 amino acids. CDR1 and CDR2 (germline): MNHEY, SMNVEV (reference sequence). V was pared by 4 bases and J by 3 bases, with 7 bases between. CDR3 sequence: CASSYRGYEQYF. Written as DNA, the CDR3 is TGTGCCAGCAGTTATAGGGGCTACGAGCAGTACTTC.

This clone has more than one count but fewer than ten. This sequence joins TRBV7-3 and TRBJ2-1; 7 bases fit TRBD2. V gave up 4 bases and J gave up 12 bases; unmatched junction bases: 9. This CDR3 is built from 13 residues. Germline V CDR1 and CDR2: SGHTA, FQGTGA. The CDR3 sequence: CASSSTPWGGQFF. CDR3 coding DNA: TGTGCCAGCAGCTCCACCCCTTGGGGGGGGCAGTTCTTC.

V is TRBV4-1 and J is TRBJ1-1; D uncertain. V was trimmed by 3 bases and J by 3 bases, leaving 11 bases between them. CDR3 size: 14 residues. In germline, CDR1 is MGHRA, CDR2 YSYEKL. The CDR3 region is CASSHWGFDTEAFF. CDR3 DNA: TGCGCCAGCAGCCATTGGGGTTTCGACACTGAAGCTTTCTTT.

The V gene is TRBV5-4, the J gene TRBJ2-5; D remains unclear. This CDR3 has 14 residues. Germline V CDR1 and CDR2: SGHNT, YYREEE (reference sequence). Deletions cut 4 bases from V and 1 base from J, with 11 bases between. The CDR3 region is CASSQNFFQETQYF. In DNA, the CDR3 is TGTGCCAGCAGCCAAAACTTCTTCCAAGAGACCCAGTACTTC. Supplemented by reference TRBV5-4 and TRBJ2-5, the full variable domain reads ETGVTQSPTHLIKTRGQQVTLRCSSQSGHNTVSWYQQALGQGPQFIFQYYREEENGRGNFPPRFSGLQFPNYSSELNVNALELDDSALYLCASSQNFFQETQYFGPGTRLLVL.

V and J are TRBV30 and TRBJ1-1; D gene unclear. Germline assignment: CDR1 GTSNPN and CDR2 SVGIG (reference sequence). The V end was cut by 2 bases, the J end by 1 base, with 8 bases between. This CDR3 has 13 amino acids. The DNA for the CDR3 is TGTGCCTGGAGTCGGACGTCGAACACTGAAGCTTTCTTT. As protein: CAWSRTSNTEAFF. Full variable domain (missing parts from reference TRBV30 and TRBJ1-1): SQTIHQWPATLVQPVGSPLSLECTVEGTSNPNLYWYRQAAGRGLQLLFYSVGIGQISSEVPQNLSASRPQDRQFILSSKKLLLSDSGFYLCAWSRTSNTEAFFGQGTRLTVV.

This clone was recorded once. The chain links TRBV6-4 to TRBJ1-2; 9 bases are shared with TRBD1. The V gene's germline CDR1 is MRHNA and CDR2 SNTAGT. The ends lost 6 bases at V and 5 bases at J; junction bases unmatched: 16. The CDR3 spans 17 residues. The CDR3 nucleotides read TGTGCCAGCAGCTACCGGGACAGGGCCTGGACTATATATGGCTACACCTTC. Translated: CASSYRDRAWTIYGYTF.

This clone showed up just a few times. The rearrangement links TRBV6-6 to TRBJ2-7; TRBD1 is a possible D gene (5 bases). Germline V gene sequence: CDR1 MNHNY, CDR2 SVGAGI (reference sequence). CDR3 length: 15 amino acids. Trimming pared 7 bases from V and 0 bases from J, leaving 16 bases between. The CDR3 here is CASKPTPTASYEQYF. As DNA, the CDR3 is TGTGCCAGCAAACCCACACCGACAGCCTCCTACGAGCAGTACTTC.

The chain couples TRBV25-1 to TRBJ2-1, with D possibly being TRBD2 (6 bases). Germline V gene lookup returns CDR1 MGHDK and CDR2 SYGVNS. The CDR3 contains 15 residues. Trimming cost V 2 bases and J 1 base, with 9 bases left between them. This CDR3 reads CASSEAGGSYNEQFF. Here the CDR3 DNA reads TGTGCCAGCAGTGAAGCTGGGGGGTCCTACAATGAGCAGTTCTTC.

The rearrangement uses TRBV6-5 and TRBJ1-1; D uncertain. This CDR3 has 14 amino acids. In germline, CDR1 is MNHEY, CDR2 SVGAGI. Trimming took 5 bases from V and 7 from J, leaving 17 bases between them. CDR3 DNA sequence: TGTGCCAGCAGTCCCCGGTTAGGTAAAGTTGAAGCTTTCTTT. The encoded protein is CASSPRLGKVEAFF.

The V and J genes are TRBV14 and TRBJ2-7, with D hard to call. From germline, CDR1 is SGHDN and CDR2 FVKESK. The CDR3 consists of 15 residues. Trimming left V 1 base short and J 9 bases short, with 19 bases between. The CDR3 region is CASSQVRDGPRGQYF. Written as DNA, the CDR3 is TGTGCCAGCAGCCAAGTAAGGGATGGGCCCCGAGGGCAGTACTTC.

The rearrangement uses TRBV5-1 and TRBJ2-7, with 7 nucleotides matching TRBD1. V lost 4 bases, J lost 5 bases, and 12 bases stayed unmatched. This CDR3 has 15 amino acids. Germline-derived CDR1 and CDR2 are SGHRS and YFSETQ. CDR3 sequence reads: CASSPFTGALDEQYF. The CDR3, as DNA: TGCGCCAGCAGCCCGTTCACAGGGGCCCTCGACGAGCAGTACTTC.

In DNA form, the CDR3 reads TGTGCCAGCAGTGAACGGGGGAACTATGGCTACACCTTC. Protein sequence: CASSERGNYGYTF. The V and J genes are TRBV6-1 and TRBJ1-2; weak D call: TRBD1 (5 bases). CDR1 and CDR2 from the germline V gene are MNHNS and SASEGT. The V end lost 2 bases, the J end lost 2 bases, and 6 bases lay between the germline ends. This CDR3 is 13 amino acids long.

The chain links TRBV28 to TRBJ2-3, with 7 positions matching TRBD2. This CDR3 has 16 residues. V lost 2 bases and J lost 1; bases outside the gene matches: 6. Germline CDR1 and CDR2: MDHEN and SYDVKM. In nucleotides, the CDR3 is TGTGCCAGCAGTTTACCCCAGCTAGCGGGCACAGATACGCAGTATTTT. Its protein is CASSLPQLAGTDTQYF.

In DNA form, the CDR3 reads TGTGCCAGCAGCTTGGCCGTGCTTGGCCCAAGCACAGATACGCAGTATTTT. It is translated as CASSLAVLGPSTDTQYF. This chain connects TRBV5-6 to TRBJ2-3; D not resolved. The CDR3 is 17 residues long. Trimming pared 0 bases from V and 0 bases from J, leaving 14 bases between. Germline-derived CDR1 and CDR2 are SGHDT and YYEEEE.

The chain couples TRBV7-8 to TRBJ2-7, with 7 nucleotides matching TRBD1. Germline trimming cut 4 bases from V and 0 bases from J; bases unmatched to any gene: 9. The CDR3 is 16 residues long. Germline V gene data show CDR1 as SGHVS and CDR2 as FQNEAQ. CDR3 sequence: CASSSRQGASSYEQYF. DNA for the CDR3: TGTGCCAGCAGCTCCCGACAGGGAGCGAGCTCCTACGAGCAGTACTTC.

The V gene is TRBV6-5, the J gene TRBJ1-2, with D perhaps matching TRBD1 (6 bases). Germline V lookup: CDR1 MNHEY, CDR2 SVGAGI. Deletions cut 1 base from V and 4 bases from J, with 10 bases between. This CDR3 is 14 amino acids long. CDR3: CASSYFGGSYGYTF. CDR3 DNA: TGTGCCAGCAGTTACTTCGGGGGCTCCTATGGCTACACCTTC.